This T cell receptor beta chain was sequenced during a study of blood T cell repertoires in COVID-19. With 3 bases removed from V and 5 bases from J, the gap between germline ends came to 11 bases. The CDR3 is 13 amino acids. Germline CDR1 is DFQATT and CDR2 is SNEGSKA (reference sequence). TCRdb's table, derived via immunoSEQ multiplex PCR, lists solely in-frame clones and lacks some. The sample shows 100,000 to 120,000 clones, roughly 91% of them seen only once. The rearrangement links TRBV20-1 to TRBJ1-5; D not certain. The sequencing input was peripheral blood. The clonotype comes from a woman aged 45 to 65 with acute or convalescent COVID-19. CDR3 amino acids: CSASFGSDQPQHF. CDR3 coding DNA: TGCAGTGCTAGTTTTGGCAGCGATCAGCCCCAGCATTTT.